Listed below are T cell receptor beta chains from one sample, sequenced in a study of beta chain features in type 1 diabetes. Data came from immunoSEQ multiplex PCR; TCRdb stores just in-frame clones and leaves some out. This table has hundreds of thousands of clones, 13% appearing once. The sample comprised naive CD4+ T cells from blood. The receptor source for this set is a man aged 18-30 years with type 1 diabetes. Both conserved end residues are part of each CDR3. Clone size is stated in some rows and not others, as once, few, many or a class when expanded.

TRBV4-1,TRBJ1-1,.,CASSQVSMNTEAFF
TRBV7-2,TRBJ2-7,few,CASSLALRGGPYEQYF
TRBV4-2,TRBJ2-5,few,CASSQTTSDQETQYF
TRBV2,TRBJ2-3,few,CASSEGRAGTDTQYF
TRBV7-9,TRBJ1-6,.,CASSLVAKDSPLHF
TRBV5-6,TRBJ2-7,.,CASSPTGKGEQYF
TRBV11-2,TRBJ1-2,few,CASRPLRRDRGYGYTF
TRBV19,TRBJ1-2,.,CASSPDMAYGYTF
TRBV13,TRBJ2-7,once,CASSLGPWTSGDLDEQYF
TRBV6-6,TRBJ2-1,few,CASSPGGSYNEQFF
TRBV4-1,TRBJ1-5,few,CASSLYGENQPQHF
TRBV7-8,TRBJ2-2,few,CASSLAGTNMPGELFF
TRBV6-5,TRBJ2-7,.,CASSYSSKDGEQYF
TRBV7-9,TRBJ2-2,.,CASSLAFGDLNTGELFF
TRBV29-1,TRBJ1-1,.,CSVDSQLNTEAFF
TRBV7-9,TRBJ1-1,few,CASSLVVNTEAFF
TRBV7-2,TRBJ2-3,few,CASSIIAGGTDTQYF
TRBV27,TRBJ1-5,.,CASSLVGNQPQHF
TRBV7-9,TRBJ2-7,few,CASSLAGEGLYEQYF
TRBV5-1,TRBJ1-2,few,CASSLDIYGYTF
TRBV30,TRBJ1-2,.,CAWSSTPLFRGYTF
TRBV7-9,TRBJ1-6,.,CASSLAGHDSPLHF
TRBV5-1,TRBJ2-5,few,CASSSQETQYF
TRBV5-4,TRBJ1-4,few,CASSPASTGTEKLFF
TRBV29-1,TRBJ1-2,.,CSVEEGLGVVQGYTF
TRBV27,TRBJ2-7,few,CASSFRQGNEQYF
TRBV7-9,TRBJ1-6,.,CASSSPLSVGPLHF
TRBV29-1,TRBJ1-4,few,CSVVTSEKLFF
TRBV5-4,TRBJ2-5,.,CASNAAVGETQYF
TRBV18,TRBJ1-5,few,CASSPSAGQPQHF
TRBV9,TRBJ1-6,.,CASSPRGTNNSPLHF
TRBV7-8,TRBJ2-7,.,CASSGRAPGTYEQYF
TRBV18,TRBJ2-3,.,CASSPTTDTQYF
TRBV10-3,TRBJ2-2,few,CAISEPVTGELFF
TRBV6-1,TRBJ2-5,few,CASSDRGGETQYF
TRBV30,TRBJ2-1,few,CAWSVVRSSYNEQFF
TRBV25-1,TRBJ2-7,.,CASRTGSGDEQYF
TRBV30,TRBJ2-7,.,CAWSVAVRHYEQYF
TRBV29-1,TRBJ1-3,few,CSVNLHSGNTIYF
TRBV13,TRBJ2-5,.,CASSRSDGAALLETQYF
TRBV27,TRBJ1-2,.,CASSGDRGSNYGYTF
TRBV6-1,TRBJ1-5,.,CASSELWGQEQPQHF
TRBV20-1,TRBJ1-1,.,CSALMNTEAFF
TRBV7-9,TRBJ1-1,.,CASSRGGLGQDTEAFF
TRBV7-2,TRBJ2-2,.,CASSPSRVPNTGELFF
TRBV28,TRBJ1-6,once,CASRGSYNSPLHF
TRBV30,TRBJ1-6,.,CAWRGGGGGSPLHF
TRBV7-6,TRBJ1-2,.,CASSSRGPATYGYTF
TRBV30,TRBJ1-4,few,CAWSVPSGKLFF
TRBV7-9,TRBJ1-2,few,CASSLQGQEGYTF
TRBV9,TRBJ2-3,.,CASSAQGLTDTQYF
TRBV7-2,TRBJ2-3,few,CASSLRSTSTDTQYF
TRBV25-1,TRBJ1-1,.,CASSEYQDTEAFF